This entry lists 13 T cell receptor beta chains sequenced from one sample in a study of early T cells in non-severe SARS-CoV-2 infection. From the 5' RACE reads, TCRdb called clonotypes with MiXCR, one entry per CDR3 protein. The sample contains some 28,000 distinct CDR3 sequences, 5.6% of which appear only once. Specimen: whole blood. These receptors were collected from an adult who was a healthcare worker with PCR-confirmed SARS-CoV-2 infection or an uninfected control (not recorded which).

This clonotype has at least ten counts. The genes are TRBV11-3 and TRBJ2-2, with no clear D. V was cut by 3 bases and J by 3 bases, with 5 bases left in between. The V gene's germline CDR1 is SGHNT and CDR2 YENEEA. CDR3 length equals 13 residues. The DNA for the CDR3 is TGTGCCAGCAGCTTTGAGTACACCGGGGAGCTGTTTTTT. Translation gives CASSFEYTGELFF.

This clonotype was seen many times. This chain uses TRBV5-4 with TRBJ2-2, with 8 bases aligning to TRBD2. CDR3 length: 18 amino acids. Germline trimming cut 1 base from V and 7 bases from J; bases unmatched to any gene: 15. Looked up from germline, CDR1 is SGHNT and CDR2 is YYREEE (reference sequence). Written as DNA, the CDR3 is TGTGCCAGCAGCTTGCCCCCAAATCCGGGACTAGGAAGCGGGGAGCTGTTTTTT. Its translation is CASSLPPNPGLGSGELFF.

This clonotype came up many times. The chain couples TRBV3-1 to TRBJ2-7, with TRBD1 as a possible D gene (6 bases). CDR1 and CDR2 (germline): LGHDT, YNNKEL (reference sequence). The CDR3 length is 15 residues. V was shortened by 0 bases and J by 2 bases, with 11 bases between the two germline ends. CDR3 nucleotide sequence: TGTGCCAGCAGCCAAGATCAGAACAGGGCCTACGAGCAGTACTTC. This sequence encodes CASSQDQNRAYEQYF.

This clonotype was found many times. This chain uses TRBV11-2 with TRBJ2-7; D may be TRBD1 (6 bases). CDR1 is SGHAT, CDR2 FQNNGV, per germline. This CDR3 contains 13 residues. With 1 base removed from V and 3 bases from J, the gap between germline ends came to 7 bases. The CDR3: CASSLVGGYEQYF. For the CDR3, the DNA is TGTGCCAGCAGCTTAGTAGGGGGCTACGAGCAGTACTTC.

This clonotype was seen ten or more times. The genes are TRBV4-1 and TRBJ2-6, with D unclear. The CDR3 spans 14 residues. Per germline, CDR1 MGHRA and CDR2 YSYEKL. V lost 5 bases and J 0 bases, leaving 5 bases between the germline ends. The CDR3 sequence: CASSRSSGANVLTF. The CDR3 DNA reads as TGCGCCAGCAGCAGGAGCTCTGGGGCCAACGTCCTGACTTTC.

The chain recombines TRBV10-3 with TRBJ2-4, with TRBD2 matching 12 bases. V dropped 2 bases and J dropped 3; count of bases not matched to a gene: 5. In germline, CDR1 is ENHRY, CDR2 SYGVKD. The CDR3 has 17 amino acids. CDR3 in DNA: TGTGCCATCAGTGAGCGACTAGCGGGAGCAGGCAAAAACATTCAGTACTTC. It codes for CAISERLAGAGKNIQYF.

This clonotype was seen repeatedly, ten times or more. V and J are TRBV19 and TRBJ2-6; D ambiguous. Trimming pared 0 bases from V and 3 bases from J, leaving 12 bases between. The CDR3 covers 17 residues. The germline CDR1 and CDR2 sequences are LNHDA and SQIVND (reference sequence). For the CDR3, the DNA is TGTGCCAGTAGTATAGATCTATCCGGGTTTGGGGCCAACGTCCTGACTTTC. It encodes CASSIDLSGFGANVLTF.

This clonotype was counted many times. The CDR3 reads CSAPKTVMNTEAFF. The CDR3 DNA follows: TGCAGTGCTCCAAAGACAGTTATGAACACTGAAGCTTTCTTT. The rearrangement uses TRBV20-1 and TRBJ1-1, with D possibly TRBD1 on 5 matching bases. The length of the CDR3 is 14 residues. V lost 5 bases and J lost 0, with 13 bases in between. Germline CDR1 DFQATT, CDR2 SNEGSKA (reference sequence).

The chain joins TRBV7-3 to TRBJ2-7; 9 bases agree with TRBD2. After removal of 7 bases from V and 6 bases from J, the junction contained 13 bases not matched to a gene. In germline, CDR1 is SGHTA, CDR2 FQGTGA. The CDR3 has 15 residues. The CDR3 nucleotides are TGTGCCAGCAACAACCAGCCGGGACTAGCCGTCGAGCAGTACTTC. This codes for CASNNQPGLAVEQYF.

There are a few counts of this clonotype. The chain employs TRBV3-1 and TRBJ2-7; no definite D call. The CDR3 consists of 14 residues. The V end lost 2 bases, the J end lost 0 bases, and 8 bases lay between the germline ends. Per germline, CDR1 LGHDT and CDR2 YNNKEL (reference sequence). The CDR3 coding sequence is TGTGCCAGCAGCCAAAATAGGGCCTCCTACGAGCAGTACTTC. It codes for CASSQNRASYEQYF.

This clonotype was counted ten times or more. This chain connects TRBV11-2 to TRBJ2-1; possible D gene TRBD1, 6 bases. Per germline, CDR1 SGHAT and CDR2 FQNNGV. V was shortened by 4 bases and J by 0 bases, with 10 bases between the two germline ends. This CDR3 is built from 15 residues. This CDR3 is CASSSGTLSYNEQFF. The DNA for the CDR3 is TGTGCCAGCAGCTCCGGGACACTCTCCTACAATGAGCAGTTCTTC.

There are a few counts of this clonotype. V is TRBV20-1 and J is TRBJ2-5; D may be TRBD2 (7 bases). Deletions cut 0 bases from V and 6 bases from J, with 14 bases between. The CDR3 covers 14 residues. Germline values: CDR1 DFQATT, CDR2 SNEGSKA (reference sequence). This CDR3 is CSARDGGGGKTQYF. CDR3 in DNA: TGCAGTGCTAGAGACGGCGGGGGCGGAAAGACCCAGTACTTC.

This clonotype was seen at least ten times. V usage is TRBV15 and J usage is TRBJ1-2; D gene unclear. There are 14 residues in the CDR3. Germline V gene data show CDR1 as LNHNV and CDR2 as YYDKDF (reference sequence). V lost 0 bases and J 2 bases, leaving 7 bases between the germline ends. The CDR3 protein is CATSRDGGNYGYTF. The CDR3, as DNA: TGTGCCACCAGCAGAGATGGAGGAAACTATGGCTACACCTTC.